Presented here are 7 T cell receptor beta chains from one specimen sequenced in a study of blood T cells in healthy people across ages (dated by TCRdb to 2015 to 2017). Library preparation employed 5' RACE. A second PCR of roughly 6 to 11 cycles was performed with a sample-barcoded 5' primer and a J-beta primer mix. The public reads were run again by TCRdb, first through fastp at Q25 and then through MiXCR, and only productive beta chains were kept. Identical CDR3 protein sequences are pooled into one entry, listed with their most common genes and DNA. This sample comprises roughly 1.9 million distinct CDR3 sequences, 30% to 40% of them detected only once. Together, the top ten hold 20% to 25% of the sample. The sample consisted of blood. These receptors all stem from a human donor in good health.

The chain employs TRBV7-3 and TRBJ2-1; 13 bases match TRBD2. After removal of 4 bases from V and 8 bases from J, the junction contained 5 bases not matched to a gene. CDR3 length: 15 residues. CDR1 SGHTA and CDR2 FQGTGA come from the germline V gene. Here the CDR3 reads CASSSTSGGPYEQFF. CDR3 nucleotides: TGTGCCAGCAGCTCGACTAGCGGGGGGCCCTATGAGCAGTTCTTC.

This clonotype was seen a few times. This chain joins TRBV20-1 and TRBJ2-7, with 8 bases fitting TRBD2. V trimming: 7 bases; J trimming: 3 bases; junction bases outside the gene matches: 5. Per germline, CDR1 DFQATT and CDR2 SNEGSKA (reference sequence). CDR3 length: 12 residues. CDR3: CSVSGDLYEQYF. CDR3 DNA sequence: TGCAGTGTTAGCGGGGACCTCTACGAGCAGTACTTC.

The V and J genes are TRBV6-5 and TRBJ1-2; D might be TRBD1 (5 bases). Trimming pared 0 bases from V and 8 bases from J, leaving 13 bases between. There are 14 residues in the CDR3. Per the germline V gene, CDR1 is MNHEY and CDR2 is SVGAGI. The CDR3 is CASSYSEGRRGYTF. CDR3 bases: TGTGCCAGCAGTTACTCGGAGGGGAGACGCGGCTACACCTTC.

The V gene is TRBV11-2, the J gene TRBJ2-5, with D uncertain. The end of the DNA aligns better with TRBJ2-7, so the J call may be wrong. Looked up from germline, CDR1 is SGHAT and CDR2 is FQNNGV. The CDR3 has 13 amino acids. CDR3 region: CASSLDWALEQYF. The CDR3 nucleotides are TGTGCCAGCAGCTTAGATTGGGCACTCGAGCAGTACTTC.

The chain combines TRBV6-6 with TRBJ2-3; no reliable D call. This CDR3 has 13 residues. Germline V gives CDR1 MNHNY, CDR2 SVGAGI (reference sequence). V dropped 5 bases and J dropped 5 bases, with 11 bases sitting between them. CDR3 protein: CASSPRALDTQYF. The CDR3 DNA follows: TGTGCCAGCAGTCCCCGTGCTTTAGATACGCAGTATTTT.

This rearrangement joins TRBV4-2 to TRBJ2-1, with D hard to call. The germline CDR1 and CDR2 sequences are LGHNA and YNFKEQ. The CDR3 spans 17 residues. V lost 1 base to trimming and J lost 0 bases, with 13 bases between them. The CDR3: CASSQGVYPSSYNEQFF. CDR3 coding DNA: TGTGCCAGCAGCCAAGGCGTCTACCCGAGCTCCTACAATGAGCAGTTCTTC.

The chain is built from TRBV6-2 or TRBV6-3 and TRBJ2-7; TRBD2 matches 8 bases. Germline assignment: CDR1 MNHEY and CDR2 SVGEGT. CDR3 size: 15 residues. Trimming at V came to 6 bases and at J to 2 bases, leaving 9 bases not matched to a gene. The DNA of the CDR3 is TGTGCCAGCAGACCCTCGGGACTAGTTACCTACGAGCAGTACTTC. Protein sequence: CASRPSGLVTYEQYF.